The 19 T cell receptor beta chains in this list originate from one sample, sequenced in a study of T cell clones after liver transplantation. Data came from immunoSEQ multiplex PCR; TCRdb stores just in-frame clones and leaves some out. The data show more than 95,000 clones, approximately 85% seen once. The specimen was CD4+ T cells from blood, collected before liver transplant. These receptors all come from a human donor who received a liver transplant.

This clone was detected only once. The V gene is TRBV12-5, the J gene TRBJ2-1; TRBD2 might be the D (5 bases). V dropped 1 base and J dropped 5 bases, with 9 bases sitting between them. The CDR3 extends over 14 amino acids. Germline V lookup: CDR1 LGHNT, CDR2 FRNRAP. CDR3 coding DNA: TGTGCTAGTGGTTTGGGACTACTGAACAATGAGCAGTTCTTC. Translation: CASGLGLLNNEQFF.

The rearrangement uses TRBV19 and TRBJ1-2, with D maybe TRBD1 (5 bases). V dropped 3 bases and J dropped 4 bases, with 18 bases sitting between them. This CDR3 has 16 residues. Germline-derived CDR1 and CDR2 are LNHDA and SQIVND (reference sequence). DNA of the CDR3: TGTGCCAGTAGTATCCGGGGTCAGGGATTGGCCTATGGCTACACCTTC. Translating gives CASSIRGQGLAYGYTF.

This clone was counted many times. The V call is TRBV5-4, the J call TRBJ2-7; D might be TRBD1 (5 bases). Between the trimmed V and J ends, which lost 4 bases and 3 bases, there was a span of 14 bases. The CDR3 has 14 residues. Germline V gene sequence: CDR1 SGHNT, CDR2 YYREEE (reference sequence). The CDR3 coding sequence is TGTGCCAGCAGCCTAGAAAGGGGATTCTACGAGCAGTACTTC. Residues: CASSLERGFYEQYF.

For the CDR3, the DNA is TGCGCCAGCAGCTTTATAGGAAAGGCAGATACGCAGTATTTT. Encoded protein: CASSFIGKADTQYF. V gene TRBV5-1 combines with J gene TRBJ2-3; D remains unclear. Between the trimmed V and J ends, which lost 2 bases and 4 bases, there was a span of 11 bases. Germline CDR1 and CDR2: SGHRS and YFSETQ. The CDR3 loop spans 14 amino acids. Complete variable domain (other parts from reference TRBV5-1 and TRBJ2-3): KAGVTQTPRYLIKTRGQQVTLSCSPISGHRSVSWYQQTPGQGLQFLFEYFSETQRNKGNFPGRFSGRQFSNSRSEMNVSTLELGDSALYLCASSFIGKADTQYFGPGTRLTVL.

CDR3 amino acids: CASSLSGTGGLAEAFF. CDR3 DNA: TGCGCCAGCAGCTTGTCTGGGACAGGGGGCCTGGCTGAAGCTTTCTTT. The chain combines TRBV5-1 with TRBJ1-1; 12 positions match TRBD1. Germline lookup yields CDR1 SGHRS and CDR2 YFSETQ. This CDR3 is built from 16 residues. J was trimmed by 6 bases and V by 1 base; bases with no gene match: 7.

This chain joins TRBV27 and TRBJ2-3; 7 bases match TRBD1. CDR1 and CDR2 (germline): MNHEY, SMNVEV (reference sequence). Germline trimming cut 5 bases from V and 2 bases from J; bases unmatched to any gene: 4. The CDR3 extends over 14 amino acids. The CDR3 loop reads CASSRGQATDTQYF. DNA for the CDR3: TGTGCCAGCAGTCGAGGACAGGCCACAGATACGCAGTATTTT.

As DNA, the CDR3 is TGTGCCAGCAGTGAACATGGCTACACCTTC. This gives the protein CASSEHGYTF. V and J are TRBV6-5 and TRBJ1-2; D gene unclear. Trimming cost V 5 bases and J 6 bases, with 4 bases left between them. The CDR3 runs 10 residues. The germline CDR1 and CDR2 sequences are MNHEY and SVGAGI.

Here the CDR3 DNA reads TGTGCCAGCAGCACATTTGTTAGGGAGCCAGGAAACACCATATATTTT. This translates into CASSTFVREPGNTIYF. The chain has TRBV21-1 and TRBJ1-3. TRBV21-1 is assigned pseudogene status. CDR3 length: 16 residues.

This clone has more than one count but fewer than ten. CDR3 in DNA: TGTGCCAGCTTAGGGGGCGTGCGGGAAGGGGAGCTGTTTTTT. This gives the protein CASLGGVREGELFF. The V gene is TRBV19, the J gene TRBJ2-2, with a possible D match to TRBD1 (7 bases). CDR3 length equals 14 residues. Germline V gene lookup returns CDR1 LNHDA and CDR2 SQIVND (reference sequence). V was trimmed by 9 bases and J by 8 bases, leaving 19 bases between them.

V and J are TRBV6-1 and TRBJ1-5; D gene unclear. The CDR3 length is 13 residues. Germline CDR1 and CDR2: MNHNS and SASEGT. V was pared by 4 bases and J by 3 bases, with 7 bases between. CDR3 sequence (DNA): TGTGCCAGCAGTGGCAGGAACAATCAGCCCCAGCATTTT. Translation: CASSGRNNQPQHF.

The CDR3 nucleotides are TGTGCCAGCAGCTTAACGCACCTCACCGGGGAGCTGTTTTTT. Its translation is CASSLTHLTGELFF. The chain carries TRBV7-3 and TRBJ2-2, with unresolved D. The CDR3 consists of 14 residues. V lost 0 bases, J lost 4 bases, and 6 bases lay in between. The V gene's germline CDR1 is SGHTA and CDR2 FQGTGA.

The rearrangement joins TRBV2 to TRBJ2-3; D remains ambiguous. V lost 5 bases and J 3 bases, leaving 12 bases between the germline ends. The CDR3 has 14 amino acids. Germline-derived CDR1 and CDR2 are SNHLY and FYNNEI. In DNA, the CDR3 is TGTGCCAGCAGTCCATTCCGACGGACAGATACGCAGTATTTT. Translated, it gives CASSPFRRTDTQYF.

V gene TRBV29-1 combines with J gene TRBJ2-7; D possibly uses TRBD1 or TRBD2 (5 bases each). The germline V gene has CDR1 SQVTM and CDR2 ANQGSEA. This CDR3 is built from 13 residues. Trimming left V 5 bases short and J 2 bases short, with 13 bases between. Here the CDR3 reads CSVRHRGAYEQYF. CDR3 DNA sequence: TGCAGCGTTCGACACCGAGGGGCCTACGAGCAGTACTTC.

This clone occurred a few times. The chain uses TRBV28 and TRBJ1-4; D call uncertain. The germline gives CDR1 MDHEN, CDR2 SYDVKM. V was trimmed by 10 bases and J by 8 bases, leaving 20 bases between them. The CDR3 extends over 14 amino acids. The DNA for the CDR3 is TGTGCCATAGCGGACGGCCTGGGTTGGGAAAAACTGTTTTTT. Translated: CAIADGLGWEKLFF.

DNA of the CDR3: TGTGCCAGCCTACAGATGCACTATGGCTACACCTTC. Translated: CASLQMHYGYTF. V gene TRBV2 combines with J gene TRBJ1-2; D unresolved. CDR3 length equals 12 residues. V gave up 8 bases and J gave up 3 bases, with 10 bases separating them. Germline V gene data show CDR1 as SNHLY and CDR2 as FYNNEI.

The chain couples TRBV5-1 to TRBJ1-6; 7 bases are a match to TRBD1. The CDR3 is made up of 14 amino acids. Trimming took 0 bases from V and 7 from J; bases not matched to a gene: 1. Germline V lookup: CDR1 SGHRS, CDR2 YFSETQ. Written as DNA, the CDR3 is TGCGCCAGCAGCTTGGGGGGACAGAATTCACCCCTCCACTTT. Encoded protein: CASSLGGQNSPLHF. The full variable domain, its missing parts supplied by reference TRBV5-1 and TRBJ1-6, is KAGVTQTPRYLIKTRGQQVTLSCSPISGHRSVSWYQQTPGQGLQFLFEYFSETQRNKGNFPGRFSGRQFSNSRSEMNVSTLELGDSALYLCASSLGGQNSPLHFGNGTRLTVT.

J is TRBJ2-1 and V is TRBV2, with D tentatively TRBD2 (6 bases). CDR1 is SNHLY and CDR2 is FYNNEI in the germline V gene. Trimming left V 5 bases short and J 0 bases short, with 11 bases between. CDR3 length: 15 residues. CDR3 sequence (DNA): TGTGCCAGCAGTTTACGGGAGAACTCCTACAATGAGCAGTTCTTC. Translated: CASSLRENSYNEQFF.

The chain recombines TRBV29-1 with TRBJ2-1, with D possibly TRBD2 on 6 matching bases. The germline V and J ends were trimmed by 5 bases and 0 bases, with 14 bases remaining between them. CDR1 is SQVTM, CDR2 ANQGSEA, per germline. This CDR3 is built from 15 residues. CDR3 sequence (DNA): TGCAGCGTTAGCGGGCGTACTAGCTCCTACAATGAGCAGTTCTTC. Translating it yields CSVSGRTSSYNEQFF.

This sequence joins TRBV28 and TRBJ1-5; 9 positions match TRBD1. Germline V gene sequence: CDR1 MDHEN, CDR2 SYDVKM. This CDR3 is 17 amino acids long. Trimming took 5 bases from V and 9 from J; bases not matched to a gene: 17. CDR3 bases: TGTGCCAGCAGTGGCTCTGGGACAGGGATTGGGCAAAGGCCCCAGCATTTT. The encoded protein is CASSGSGTGIGQRPQHF.